These 11 T cell receptor beta chains share one sample of origin, sequenced in a study of cytomegalovirus exposure and HLA in healthy donors. 13 Jbeta primers and 60 Vbeta primers were used for the PCR. The assay was immunoSEQ multiplex PCR, and TCRdb's table has in-frame clones only and misses some. The profile shows some 140,000 clones, roughly 77% of them singletons. The sequenced material came from PBMCs. These receptors originate from a man aged 25 to 40 in good health.

The rearrangement uses TRBV12-2 and TRBJ2-1; the DNA was not compared with TRBD2, the D call given in the table. TRBV12-2 is recorded as a pseudogene. The length of the CDR3 is 14 residues. The CDR3 here is CAAPKMRPYNEQFF. CDR3 nucleotide sequence: TGTGCAGCCCCCAAGATGCGGCCCTACAATGAGCAGTTCTTC.

The genes are TRBV27 and TRBJ2-1; D gene uncertain. This CDR3 has 11 residues. V was cut by 7 bases and J by 5 bases, with 6 bases left in between. Germline V gene data show CDR1 as MNHEY and CDR2 as SMNVEV (reference sequence). The CDR3 loop is CASTENNEQFF. For the CDR3, the DNA is TGTGCCAGCACCGAGAACAATGAGCAGTTCTTC.

The chain uses TRBV30 and TRBJ2-5; no firm D call. The DNA matches TRBJ2-7 better at its end, which makes the J call doubtful. Looked up from germline, CDR1 is GTSNPN and CDR2 is SVGIG (reference sequence). There are 11 residues in the CDR3. In nucleotides, the CDR3 is TGTGCCTGGAGTGCACCCTACGAGCAGTACTTC. Amino acid sequence: CAWSAPYEQYF.

Here the CDR3 DNA reads TGTGCCACCAAAAGGGAGGGACCGAGCTTAAATCAGCCCCAGCATTTT. It encodes CATKREGPSLNQPQHF. The chain has TRBV6-6 and TRBJ1-5, with D perhaps matching TRBD1 (5 bases). V lost 10 bases to trimming and J lost 4 bases, with 23 bases between them. The germline V gene has CDR1 MNHNY and CDR2 SVGAGI (reference sequence). The CDR3 runs to 16 residues.

The genes are TRBV28 and TRBJ2-2, with 8 bases fitting TRBD2. The CDR3 is made up of 16 amino acids. With 7 bases clipped from V and 5 bases from J, the junction kept 12 bases outside the gene matches. Germline values: CDR1 MDHEN, CDR2 SYDVKM. This chain's CDR3 is CASTLGGGRETGELFF. Here the CDR3 DNA reads TGTGCCAGCACCCTGGGCGGGGGGCGCGAGACCGGGGAGCTGTTTTTT.

The genes are TRBV29-1 and TRBJ2-5; the match to TRBD1 covers 7 bases. This CDR3 has 13 amino acids. Trimming took 6 bases from V and 6 from J; bases not matched to a gene: 10. Germline V gene lookup returns CDR1 SQVTM and CDR2 ANQGSEA. The CDR3 sequence: CSVGYRGLKTQYF. The DNA of the CDR3 is TGCAGCGTCGGGTACAGGGGCTTGAAGACCCAGTACTTC.

V gene TRBV29-1 combines with J gene TRBJ2-7, with D possibly matching TRBD2 (5 bases). V lost 6 bases and J 3 bases, leaving 12 bases between the germline ends. CDR3 length: 12 residues. Looked up from germline, CDR1 is SQVTM and CDR2 is ANQGSEA. The CDR3 is CSVGGTFYEQYF. The CDR3 DNA sequence: TGCAGCGTAGGAGGCACATTCTACGAGCAGTACTTC.

This rearrangement joins TRBV28 to TRBJ2-5, with D possibly being TRBD2 (6 bases). V lost 7 bases and J 5 bases, leaving 14 bases between the germline ends. Germline CDR1 reads MDHEN; CDR2 reads SYDVKM. CDR3 length: 13 residues. The CDR3 spells CASNPTSRETQYF. CDR3 bases: TGTGCCAGCAACCCCACTAGCCGGGAGACCCAGTACTTC.

In the case of this clone: Other DNA sequences in this specimen translate into the identical CDR3. The V call is TRBV15, the J call TRBJ2-7, with D possibly being TRBD2 (6 bases). The V end was cut by 0 bases, the J end by 6 bases, with 9 bases between. Germline V CDR1 and CDR2: LNHNV, YYDKDF (reference sequence). CDR3 length: 13 residues. The CDR3, as DNA: TGTGCCACCAGCAGAGATCGGGGAGGCGAGCAGTACTTC. Its translation: CATSRDRGGEQYF.

The chain has TRBV9 and TRBJ2-7; possible D gene TRBD2, 5 bases. Germline V gene sequence: CDR1 SGDLS, CDR2 YYNGEE. This CDR3 is built from 15 residues. The ends were cut back, 2 bases at V and 2 bases at J, with 14 bases in the middle. In DNA form, the CDR3 reads TGTGCCAGCAGCGTGGGCTGGAGCGGTACCTACGAGCAGTACTTC. This gives the protein CASSVGWSGTYEQYF. Drawing the rest from reference TRBV9 and TRBJ2-7, the complete variable domain is DSGVTQTPKHLITATGQRVTLRCSPRSGDLSVYWYQQSLDQGLQFLIQYYNGEERAKGNILERFSAQQFPDLHSELNLSSLELGDSALYFCASSVGWSGTYEQYFGPGTRLTVT.

This clone was picked up a small number of times. The V and J genes are TRBV28 and TRBJ1-5, with D possibly TRBD1 on 5 matching bases. Between the trimmed V and J ends, which lost 4 bases and 1 base, there was a span of 11 bases. Per germline, CDR1 MDHEN and CDR2 SYDVKM. This CDR3 comprises 15 residues. The CDR3 bases are TGTGCCAGCAGTTGGGGCCCCAGGAGCAATCAGCCCCAGCATTTT. This sequence encodes CASSWGPRSNQPQHF.